This TCR beta chain comes out of a study of cytomegalovirus exposure and HLA in healthy donors listed by TCRdb under 2017. Turning to the overall study: According to a later analysis, one platform produced both the roughly 130 validation repertoires and the 720 or so repertoires of the first cohort. Besides the first cohort of under 700 subjects, a separate validation cohort made up of over 100 different subjects was used. The aim of the study was to test whether cataloging public T cell receptors could identify signatures of past pathogen exposure. To predict cytomegalovirus infection status, the study combined high-throughput TCR immunosequencing, statistical association of individual TCRs with disease status, and machine learning.

Including cysteine and phenylalanine, the CDR3 has 13 amino acids. Left in the record is the CDR3 DNA by itself, 39 bases read in frame from the first base. V is cut by 6 bases and J by 6 bases, and the space between the germline ends is 14 bases. The germline V gene specifies MNHEY as CDR1 and SVGAGI as CDR2. What the work shows at the level of the full study, not this receptor alone: While some public TCRs were present in many individuals, most TCR sequences turned up only very rarely across donors. In vitro tests confirmed that a few of the cytomegalovirus-associated TCR beta chains recognize cytomegalovirus antigens. The authors suggested that the approach could potentially be extended to other disease states and immunological phenotypes. The classifier was reported to diagnose cytomegalovirus status with high specificity and sensitivity in both the original cohort and the validation cohort. The study gave a list of 150 to 200 TCR beta chains associated with cytomegalovirus. Of the cluster scores, roughly 95% were above 0 in a later analysis, which found that TCRs clustered in the first cohort also tended to co-occur in the approximately 130 validation repertoires. A later analysis lacked HLA typing for the validation cohort, so it scored co-occurrence in that cohort across all 110 or so repertoires.

The library was obtained by the immunoSEQ multiplex PCR assay. Turning to the authors' computational methods: A statistical classification framework was developed to diagnose cytomegalovirus status using the catalog of TCR beta chain sequences. This is the immuneACCESS table as TCRdb keeps it, with only in-frame sequences that have V and J called. A part of the clones is gone; compared with another copy, unresolved V genes explain less than half, and the rest is unexplained. Clone size and the V and J calls come from that table; the DNA yielded D and trimming. The sample records more than 95,000 clones, approximately 90% of which are singletons. The ten largest make up 1.5% to 2% of the sample. The donors belonged to the validation cohort of about 130 subjects, which was separate from the roughly 670-subject first cohort. Concerning this clone itself: Its antigen target is currently unknown. Qualities for individual bases were not recorded, and no much larger clone is one base off.

The sequence is built from TRBV6-5 and TRBJ1-2; the D gene lacks a confident call. The material sequenced was PBMCs. This receptor was identified in a woman in her late teens or twenties in good health and CMV-seronegative. The CDR3 reads CASSGNGGDGYTF. The DNA is as follows: TGTGCCAGCAGCGGGAATGGTGGCGATGGCTACACCTTC.